The sequence of this TCR beta chain was determined in a study of T cell repertoires in cytomegalovirus infection. Study details: Matching HLA type and CMV infection were both indicated by public TCR beta signatures.

There are 14 residues in the CDR3. V was pared by 2 bases and J by 4 bases, with 14 bases between. Germline V gives CDR1 DFQATT, CDR2 SNEGSKA (reference sequence). Study-wide results and limits: Dominating the ex vivo response were TCR beta clonotypes that were CMV-specific and HLA-C-restricted. Totalled public TCR beta family frequency picked out people who carried CMV plus the relevant HLA.

MiXCR, applied by TCRdb to the reads, yields one record per CDR3 protein. This table holds some 280,000 distinct CDR3 sequences, roughly 13% found once. About this clonotype: Its antigen is unknown.

The V gene is TRBV20-1, the J gene TRBJ1-2; D not certain. This clonotype originated in a human donor in good health (CMV status not recorded). Some clones in this sample may be carry-over from other donors' samples. The material sequenced was PBMCs. CDR3 in amino acids: CSARPFGVPYGYTF. In DNA, the CDR3 is TGCAGTGCTAGACCCTTCGGGGTGCCCTATGGCTACACCTTC.